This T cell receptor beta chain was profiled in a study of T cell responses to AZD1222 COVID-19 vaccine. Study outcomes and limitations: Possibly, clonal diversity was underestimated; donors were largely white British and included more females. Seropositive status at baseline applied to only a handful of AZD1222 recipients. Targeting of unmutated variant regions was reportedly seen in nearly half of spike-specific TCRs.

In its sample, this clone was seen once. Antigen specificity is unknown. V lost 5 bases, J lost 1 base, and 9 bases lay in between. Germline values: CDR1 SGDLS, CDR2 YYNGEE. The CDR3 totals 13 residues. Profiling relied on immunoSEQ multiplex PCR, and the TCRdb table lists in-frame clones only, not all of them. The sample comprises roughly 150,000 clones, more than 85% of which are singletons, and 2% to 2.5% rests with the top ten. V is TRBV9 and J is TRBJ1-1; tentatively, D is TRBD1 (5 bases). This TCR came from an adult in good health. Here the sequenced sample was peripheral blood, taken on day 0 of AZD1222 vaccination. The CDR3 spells CASSRGGNTEAFF. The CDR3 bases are TGTGCCAGCAGTAGGGGTGGGAACACTGAAGCTTTCTTT.